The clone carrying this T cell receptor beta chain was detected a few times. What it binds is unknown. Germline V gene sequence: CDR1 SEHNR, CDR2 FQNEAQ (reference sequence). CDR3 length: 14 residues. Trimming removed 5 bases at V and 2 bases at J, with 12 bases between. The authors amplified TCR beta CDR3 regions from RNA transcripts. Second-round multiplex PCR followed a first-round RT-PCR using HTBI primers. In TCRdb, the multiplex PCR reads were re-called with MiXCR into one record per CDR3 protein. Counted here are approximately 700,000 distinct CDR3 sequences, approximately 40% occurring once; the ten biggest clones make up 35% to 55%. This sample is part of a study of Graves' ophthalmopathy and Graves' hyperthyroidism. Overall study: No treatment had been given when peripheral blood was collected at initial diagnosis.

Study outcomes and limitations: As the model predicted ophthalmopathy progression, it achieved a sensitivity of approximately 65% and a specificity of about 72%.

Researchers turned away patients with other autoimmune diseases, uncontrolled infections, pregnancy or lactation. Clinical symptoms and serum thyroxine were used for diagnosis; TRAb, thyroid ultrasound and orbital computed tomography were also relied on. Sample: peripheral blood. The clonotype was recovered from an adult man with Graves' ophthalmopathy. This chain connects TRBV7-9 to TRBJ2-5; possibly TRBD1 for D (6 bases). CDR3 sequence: CASSVKGGQETQYF. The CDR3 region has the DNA TGTGCCAGCAGCGTCAAAGGGGGTCAAGAGACCCAGTACTTC.